These T cell receptor beta chains were read from a single sample in a study of blood T cell repertoires in COVID-19. Clones were sequenced by immunoSEQ multiplex PCR, and TCRdb holds only the in-frame ones, with some missing. The sample shows over 200,000 clones, approximately 90% of them seen only once. The sequenced sample was PBMCs or T cells enriched from blood (not recorded which). Source of these receptors: a man aged 25-40 years who had recovered from COVID-19. The CDR3 runs from the conserved cysteine through the conserved F or W. D genes are given only for firm matches.

>.|TRBV29-1|TRBJ2-5
CSVTPTGETQYF
TGCAGCGTTACTCCGACGGGGGAGACCCAGTACTTC
>.|TRBV18|TRBJ2-4
CASSPYGVKPAKNIQYF
TGTGCCAGCTCACCATATGGAGTGAAACCAGCCAAAAACATTCAGTACTTC
>.|TRBV29-1|TRBJ2-7
CSVVDTVGYEQYF
TGCAGCGTTGTGGACACCGTGGGCTACGAGCAGTACTTC
>.|TRBV18|TRBJ2-7
CASSPDPGQNYEQYF
TGTGCCAGCTCACCGGATCCGGGACAAAACTACGAGCAGTACTTC
>.|TRBV15|TRBJ1-1
CATSRDRVNTEAFF
TGTGCCACCAGCAGAGATCGGGTGAACACTGAAGCTTTCTTT
>.|TRBV5-1|TRBJ1-2
CASSFANREADGYTF
TGCGCCAGCAGCTTTGCAAACAGGGAAGCTGATGGCTACACCTTC
>TRBD2|TRBV10-1|TRBJ2-2
CATGTSVTGELFF
TGCGCCACAGGGACTAGCGTGACCGGGGAGCTGTTTTTT
>.|TRBV30|TRBJ2-7
CAWSVDKASTYEQYF
TGTGCCTGGAGTGTAGACAAAGCAAGCACCTACGAGCAGTACTTC
>TRBD1|TRBV5-4|TRBJ1-1
CASSGRTGGLGSTEAFF
TGTGCCAGCAGCGGGCGGACAGGGGGATTGGGAAGCACTGAAGCTTTCTTT
>TRBD2|TRBV13|TRBJ2-7
CASSLGNQGLAGVDEQYF
TGTGCCAGCAGCTTAGGGAATCAAGGACTAGCGGGGGTTGACGAGCAGTACTTC
>.|TRBV28|TRBJ2-2
CASSLMLGRGTGELFF
TGTGCCAGCAGTTTAATGTTAGGGAGGGGGACCGGGGAGCTGTTTTTT
>.|TRBV7-9|TRBJ1-4
CASSQTAANEKLFF
TGTGCCAGCAGCCAGACGGCGGCTAATGAAAAACTGTTTTTT
>TRBD2|TRBV30|TRBJ2-2
CAWSVGSGGQVGELFF
TGTGCCTGGAGTGTGGGCAGCGGGGGGCAAGTCGGGGAGCTGTTTTTT
>.|TRBV28|TRBJ2-7
CASKDSTYEQYF
TGTGCCAGCAAAGACAGTACCTACGAGCAGTACTTC